A single count supports the clone carrying this T cell receptor (beta chain). No antigen is known for it. The PCR employed 60 Vbeta primers together with 13 Jbeta primers. Using immunoSEQ multiplex PCR, the repertoire was profiled, and TCRdb retains in-frame clones only, with some absent. The data hold about 120,000 clones, with about three quarters observed a single time. Trimming took off 0 bases at V and 3 bases at J, with 10 bases between the two ends. The CDR3 loop spans 15 amino acids. Germline CDR1 reads LGHNA; CDR2 reads YSLEER. The sample belongs to a study of cytomegalovirus exposure and HLA in healthy donors. Findings and caveats of the study: In vitro assays verified that a few CMV-associated chains recognized CMV antigens specifically. Reports indicate that TCR beta sequences accurately predicted the HLA-A and HLA-B alleles of most subjects. Sequencing depth roughly uniform across donors was assumed in presence/absence analyses.

The TCR sequence derives from a woman aged 40 to 50 in good health and CMV-seropositive. The J gene is TRBJ2-3, the V gene TRBV4-3, with no clear D. Sequenced: PBMCs. The CDR3 protein is CASSQDSGITDTQYF. CDR3 in DNA: TGCGCCAGCAGCCAAGACTCAGGTATTACAGATACGCAGTATTTT.